This TCR beta chain appears in the sequencing data of a study of identical twins. Study-wide findings and caveats: For out-of-frame beta sequences, excess twin sharing was weaker.

MiXCR, applied by TCRdb to the 5' RACE reads, yields one record per CDR3 protein. The sample lists some 330,000 distinct CDR3 sequences, roughly 9% seen once, with 7.5% to 9.5% in the top ten. This clonotype was recorded many times. Antigen: not known. The CDR3 consists of 13 residues. V lost 3 bases, J lost 14 bases, and 16 bases lay in between. Germline lookup yields CDR1 KGHDR and CDR2 SFDVKD. The rearrangement links TRBV24-1 to TRBJ2-4; D is possibly TRBD1 (5 bases). The sequence was obtained from a woman aged 50 to 65 in good health. Source material: naive T cells sorted from blood. DNA for the CDR3: TGTGCCACCAGTGATAGACAGACGGGTTACGAGTACTTC. Protein sequence: CATSDRQTGYEYF.